This TCR beta chain was retrieved from a study of T cell repertoires in cytomegalovirus infection (dated by TCRdb to the late 2010s). Describing the broader study: Peptide stimulations targeted recently identified HLA-C-restricted CMV epitopes, whose presentation resists viral immunomodulation, together with well-studied HLA-B-restricted epitopes. Donor HLA type was relevant to the analysis, because carriage of CMV infection together with the matching HLA type was indicated by public TCR beta signatures. Study-level results and caveats: In both this cohort and an independent roughly 350-donor cohort, the cumulative frequency of public TCR beta family members distinguished carriers of CMV infection plus the relevant HLA type. The ex vivo response was dominated by HLA-C-restricted CMV-specific TCR beta clonotypes, which also provided the single most frequent clonotype in two of eight donors.

CDR1 and CDR2, per the germline V gene, are MNHNS and SASEGT. The germline ends are 24 bases apart after V is trimmed by 6 bases and J by 9 bases. The CDR3 runs 16 amino acids, cysteine and phenylalanine included. Only CDR3 DNA remains: 48 bases, in frame from the first base. This clonotype was seen a handful of times. Its specific antigen is unknown. Within one base of it there is no much larger clone, and no base qualities were kept. The listed sequencing device is Illumina HiSeq 1500. The public reads were reanalyzed by TCRdb: fastp trimming at Q25, MiXCR alignment, in-frame beta chains only. A single entry per CDR3 protein holds the most common genes and DNA from its merged rows. This sample is represented by some 700,000 distinct CDR3 sequences; around 31% of them were singletons. The top ten clonotypes cover 15% to 20% of the sample. In light of the paper, this sample's treatment or condition label describes: in vitro stimulation with specific CMV peptide epitopes to enrich CMV-specific T cells.

This sequence originates from a human donor in good health (CMV status not recorded). Some clones in this sample may be carry-over from other donors' samples. The receptor chain draws on TRBV6-1 and TRBJ1-5, and TRBD1 may be the D gene, going by 6 matching bases. The sample was cultured PBMCs, taken from culture after CMV antigen stimulation. The base sequence is TGTGCCAGCAGCCCCTCGGGGGGACTCCCCAGGGGGCCCCAGCATTTT. This codes for CASSPSGGLPRGPQHF.